This TCR beta chain was identified during a study of blood T cell repertoires in COVID-19. About the study: Sites across the United States, Italy and Spain contributed samples from acute and convalescent COVID-19. PBMCs, B-cell-depleted T cells, or T cells provided the cDNA or gDNA that made up the material.

V lost 7 bases and J 4 bases, leaving 13 bases between the germline ends. Looked up from germline, CDR1 is MDHEN and CDR2 is SYDVKM. The CDR3 length is 13 residues. In the original processing: Using reference gene primer amplification, nucleated cell counts were estimated. The assay was immunoSEQ multiplex PCR, and TCRdb's table has in-frame clones only and misses some. That table supplies the V and J calls and clone size; D and trimming were determined from the DNA. Found here are approximately 280,000 clones, around 88% of them singletons; the top ten hold less than 2.5%. V gene TRBV28 combines with J gene TRBJ1-1; weak D call: TRBD1 (6 bases). Sequencing used peripheral blood. This TCR came from a woman younger than 45 who had recovered from COVID-19. DNA of the CDR3: TGTGCCAGCATTAGGGGGGGCTTCACTGAAGCTTTCTTT. This sequence encodes CASIRGGFTEAFF.